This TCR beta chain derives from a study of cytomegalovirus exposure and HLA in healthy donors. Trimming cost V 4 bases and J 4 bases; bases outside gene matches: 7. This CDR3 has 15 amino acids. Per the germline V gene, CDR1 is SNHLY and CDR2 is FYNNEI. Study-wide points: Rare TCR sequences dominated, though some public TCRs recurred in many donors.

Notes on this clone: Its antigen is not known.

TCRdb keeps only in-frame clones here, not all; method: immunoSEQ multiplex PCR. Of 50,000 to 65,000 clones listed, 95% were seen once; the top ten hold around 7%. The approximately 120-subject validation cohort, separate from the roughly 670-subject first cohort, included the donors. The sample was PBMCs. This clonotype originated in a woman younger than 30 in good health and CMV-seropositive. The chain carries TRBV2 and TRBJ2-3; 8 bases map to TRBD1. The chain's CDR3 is CASSVGQGLSDTQYF. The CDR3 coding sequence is TGTGCCAGCAGTGTTGGACAGGGTTTGTCAGATACGCAGTATTTT.